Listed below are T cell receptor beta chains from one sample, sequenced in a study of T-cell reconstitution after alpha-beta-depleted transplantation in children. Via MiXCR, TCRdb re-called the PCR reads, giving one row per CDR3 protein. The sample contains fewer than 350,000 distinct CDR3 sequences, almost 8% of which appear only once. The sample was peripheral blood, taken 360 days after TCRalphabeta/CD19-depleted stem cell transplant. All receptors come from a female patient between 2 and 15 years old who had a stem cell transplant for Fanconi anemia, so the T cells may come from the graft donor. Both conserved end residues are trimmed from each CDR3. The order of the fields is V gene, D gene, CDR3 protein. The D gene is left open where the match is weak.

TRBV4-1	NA	ASSQVPEYEQY
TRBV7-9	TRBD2	ASSLKAGGRNEQF
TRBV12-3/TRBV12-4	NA	ASSDTRQASNYGYT
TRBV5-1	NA	ASSSTRSSYNSPLH
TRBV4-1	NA	ASSQAAGRRSDTQY
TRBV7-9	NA	ASSLVVYTEAF
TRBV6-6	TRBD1	ASRGQADYGYT
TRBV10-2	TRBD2	ASIGTINEQF
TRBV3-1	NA	ASSQQGSSNEQF
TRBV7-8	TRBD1	ASSLKSGRGHFMNTEAF
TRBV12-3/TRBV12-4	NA	ASRTGHGNTIY
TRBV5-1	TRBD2	ASSLVVAGDETQY
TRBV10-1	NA	ASSYDNFGTEAF
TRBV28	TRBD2	ASSFDSGGPTDTQY
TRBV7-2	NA	ASSLAVGFGQETQY
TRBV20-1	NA	SASKGAPEKLF
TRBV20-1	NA	SAAWPDQPQH
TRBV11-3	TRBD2	ASSLGLLAGGQDTQY
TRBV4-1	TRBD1	ASSRDRGHAGELF
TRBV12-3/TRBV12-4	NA	ASSRDLELGSLLNEKLF
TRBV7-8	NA	ASSLAPGLLSYEQY
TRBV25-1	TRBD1	ASSEYRTGVGGYT
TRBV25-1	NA	ASSVKRNTEAF
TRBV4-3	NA	ASSQDSANTEAF
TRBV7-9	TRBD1	ASSSRGLLGTDTQY
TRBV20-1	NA	SASKRTAYEQY